These 14 T cell receptor beta chains originate from one sample sequenced in a study of human T cells and chemical hapten exposure (dated by TCRdb to the early 2020s). Read against the paper, the sample's time point label means: patch test 1, 2 weeks after DPC sensitization. Sample treatment or condition, as interpreted from the label and publication: therapeutic diphenylcyclopropenone sensitization with weekly scalp DPC. Library prep was done by RACE. Sequenced on a NextSeq 500. The raw public data were reprocessed by TCRdb itself: fastp quality trimming at Q25, MiXCR clonotype calling, in-frame beta chains only. When rows share a CDR3 protein, they turn into one entry using the most common DNA and genes. The sample table holds around 160,000 distinct CDR3 sequences, of which about 14% were seen once. Of the sample, 1.5% to 2% is held by the ten largest clones. The material sequenced was whole blood, taken in connection with sensitization to the hapten diphenylcyclopropenone (DPC). These receptors originate from a woman in her twenties or thirties with alopecia areata. Some clones in this sample may be carry-over from other donors' samples.

The chain couples TRBV6-5 to TRBJ1-6; no reliable D call. The CDR3 consists of 17 residues. V shed 4 bases and J shed 0 bases, with 13 bases lying between them. In germline, CDR1 is MNHEY, CDR2 SVGAGI. The DNA for the CDR3 is TGTGCCAGCAGTTCCCAAGGCCGGAGCTCCTATAATTCACCCCTCCACTTT. As protein: CASSSQGRSSYNSPLHF.

The chain carries TRBV5-4 and TRBJ2-3; 8 bases match TRBD2. V lost 4 bases and J lost 3; bases outside the gene matches: 7. The CDR3 consists of 15 residues. Germline values: CDR1 SGHNT, CDR2 YYREEE (reference sequence). CDR3 amino acids: CASSPTGTRTDTQYF. The CDR3 DNA reads TGTGCCAGCAGCCCTACCGGGACTAGGACAGATACGCAGTATTTT.

This clonotype came up a few times. This rearrangement joins TRBV4-3 to TRBJ2-1, with D uncertain. The CDR3 loop spans 12 amino acids. Germline CDR1 and CDR2: LGHNA and YSLEER. V shed 4 bases and J shed 7 bases, with 8 bases lying between them. The CDR3 DNA reads TGCGCCAGCAGCCCCGACTTTAATGAGCAGTTCTTC. Amino acid sequence: CASSPDFNEQFF.

This clonotype was seen repeatedly, ten times or more. The chain recombines TRBV5-1 with TRBJ1-3, with 8 positions matching TRBD1. The germline gives CDR1 SGHRS, CDR2 YFSETQ. CDR3 length: 16 residues. The ends lost 0 bases at V and 1 base at J; junction bases unmatched: 3. CDR3 region: CASSLDRTGSGNTIYF. The CDR3 DNA reads as TGCGCCAGCAGCTTGGATCGGACAGGGTCTGGAAACACCATATATTTT.

The chain recombines TRBV7-2 with TRBJ1-5, with 7 bases identical to TRBD1. Germline V lookup: CDR1 SGHTA, CDR2 FQGNSA. V was clipped by 5 bases and J by 3 bases; unmatched bases: 10. The CDR3 sequence is 16 residues long. The CDR3 protein is CASSQKFTGVNQPQHF. The CDR3 DNA sequence: TGTGCCAGCAGCCAGAAATTTACAGGGGTCAATCAGCCCCAGCATTTT.

This clonotype showed up many times. The CDR3 loop reads CASSQGFYGYTF. The CDR3 nucleotides are TGTGCCAGCAGCCAGGGGTTCTATGGCTACACCTTC. The rearrangement links TRBV28 to TRBJ1-2, with D perhaps TRBD1 (6 bases). V was cut by 6 bases and J by 4 bases, with 9 bases left in between. The CDR3 consists of 12 residues. Germline lookup yields CDR1 MDHEN and CDR2 SYDVKM.

This clonotype was detected many times. V gene TRBV18 combines with J gene TRBJ1-6; the match to TRBD1 covers 10 bases. With 6 bases clipped from V and 7 bases from J, the junction kept 6 bases outside the gene matches. The CDR3 length is 15 residues. Per germline, CDR1 KGHSH and CDR2 LQKENI. The CDR3 sequence: CASSRGQGVNSPLHF. CDR3 coding DNA: TGTGCCAGCTCCCGTGGACAGGGGGTCAATTCACCCCTCCACTTT.

The V gene is TRBV7-2, the J gene TRBJ2-7; D may be TRBD2 (5 bases). With 1 base removed from V and 3 bases from J, the gap between germline ends came to 13 bases. This CDR3 has 15 residues. Germline lookup yields CDR1 SGHTA and CDR2 FQGNSA. CDR3 in DNA: TGTGCCAGCAGCTTAGTGCTGCGAGGGAACTACGAGCAGTACTTC. Translated: CASSLVLRGNYEQYF.

This clonotype was counted at least ten times. This chain links TRBV28 with TRBJ1-1, with 7 positions matching TRBD1. The CDR3 covers 14 residues. V shed 8 bases and J 5 bases; nucleotides not matched to a gene: 11. In germline, CDR1 is MDHEN, CDR2 SYDVKM. The DNA of the CDR3 is TGTGCCAGCTCCAGGGACAGCGTTATAACTGAAGCTTTCTTT. Its translation: CASSRDSVITEAFF.

The V call is TRBV28, the J call TRBJ2-7; 8 nucleotides align to TRBD2. The V gene end was trimmed by 2 bases and the J gene end by 2 bases; junction bases not matched to a gene: 2. Per germline, CDR1 MDHEN and CDR2 SYDVKM. This CDR3 spans 14 amino acids. CDR3 nucleotide sequence: TGTGCCAGCAGTTTAACTAGCGGTGCCTACGAGCAGTACTTC. Protein sequence: CASSLTSGAYEQYF.

This clonotype was seen repeatedly, ten times or more. The rearrangement joins TRBV11-1 to TRBJ2-3; D perhaps matches TRBD1 (6 bases). The CDR3 spans 16 residues. Per the germline V gene, CDR1 is SGHAT and CDR2 is FQDESV (reference sequence). Trimming took off 5 bases at V and 2 bases at J, with 17 bases between the two ends. CDR3 coding DNA: TGTGCCAGCAGCCACCTCAGGGGCCTGTCCACAGATACGCAGTATTTT. Translated: CASSHLRGLSTDTQYF.

V usage is TRBV30 and J usage is TRBJ1-2; TRBD1 might be the D (5 bases). From germline, CDR1 is GTSNPN and CDR2 SVGIG (reference sequence). The CDR3 spans 13 residues. With 5 bases removed from V and 4 bases from J, the gap between germline ends came to 14 bases. The CDR3 loop is CAWSPRGRYGYTF. The CDR3 DNA follows: TGTGCCTGGTCCCCGCGGGGCCGCTATGGCTACACCTTC.

This clonotype was observed a handful of times. The V and J genes are TRBV5-1 and TRBJ2-7; TRBD2 matches 15 bases. The CDR3 runs 18 residues. With 4 bases clipped from V and 0 bases from J, the junction kept 8 bases outside the gene matches. Germline lookup yields CDR1 SGHRS and CDR2 YFSETQ. The CDR3 DNA is TGCGCCAGCAGCCCGGGACTAGCGGGGGGCGGTAGCTCCTACGAGCAGTACTTC. Translation gives CASSPGLAGGGSSYEQYF.

In this sample, this clonotype turned up a few times. The CDR3 bases are TGCAGCGCCGACAGGGGCCCCACCGGGGAGCTGTTTTTT. Encoded protein: CSADRGPTGELFF. The J gene is TRBJ2-2, the V gene TRBV29-1, with 8 positions matching TRBD1. The ends lost 7 bases at V and 4 bases at J; junction bases unmatched: 5. Per germline, CDR1 SQVTM and CDR2 ANQGSEA. The CDR3 contains 13 residues.